What follows are 5 T cell receptor beta chains derived from one specimen sequenced in a study of beta chain features in type 1 diabetes. Findings and caveats of the study: Among all four CD4+ subsets, Type 1 diabetes patients had TCRB CDR3s that were moderately but significantly shorter.

The investigators reverse transcribed all of the isolated RNA, so they sequenced expressed TCRB transcripts. Using immunoSEQ multiplex PCR, the repertoire was profiled, and TCRdb retains in-frame clones only, with some absent. The data contain some 240,000 clones, 16% of them seen just once; the ten biggest clones take up approximately 0.081%. These receptors' antigens are unknown. Sample: naive CD4+ T cells from blood. All receptors come from a man between 25 and 39 years old with type 1 diabetes.

This sequence joins TRBV29-1 and TRBJ2-6; D is unresolved. This CDR3 has 15 amino acids. Germline loops: CDR1 SQVTM, CDR2 ANQGSEA. Trimming removed 5 bases from V and 0 bases from J, with 11 bases in between. The CDR3 protein is CSVSTRRSGANVLTF. The CDR3 coding sequence is TGCAGCGTTTCGACCCGGCGCTCTGGGGCCAACGTCCTGACTTTC.

A word on this clone: A single base separates this from a much larger clone, so it may be a read error. The identical CDR3 is also encoded by other nucleotide sequences in the sample. The V call is TRBV6-6, the J call TRBJ2-5; D is unresolved. The CDR3 runs to 11 residues. With 4 bases removed from V and 2 bases from J, the gap between germline ends came to 2 bases. Per the germline V gene, CDR1 is MNHNY and CDR2 is SVGAGI (reference sequence). The DNA of the CDR3 is TGTGCCAGCAGTTTACAAGAGACCCAGTACTTC. Residues: CASSLQETQYF.

This chain's CDR3 is CASSKLASGVEQFF. In nucleotides, the CDR3 is TGTGCCAGCAGTAAGCTAGCATCGGGGGTTGAGCAGTTCTTC. The V and J genes are TRBV6-4 and TRBJ2-1; D may be TRBD2 (6 bases). Trimming pared 5 bases from V and 9 bases from J, leaving 17 bases between. The germline gives CDR1 MRHNA, CDR2 SNTAGT. There are 14 residues in the CDR3.

V usage is TRBV28 and J usage is TRBJ2-1; possible D gene TRBD2, 6 bases. CDR3 length: 15 residues. The ends were cut back, 3 bases at V and 4 bases at J, with 13 bases in the middle. From germline, CDR1 is MDHEN and CDR2 SYDVKM. Written as DNA, the CDR3 is TGTGCCAGCAGTTTGGCTAGCGCGGGGTACAATGAGCAGTTCTTC. Its protein product is CASSLASAGYNEQFF.

This chain links TRBV5-4 with TRBJ2-5; unclear D gene. V was trimmed by 4 bases and J by 2 bases, leaving 12 bases between them. Germline V gene sequence: CDR1 SGHNT, CDR2 YYREEE (reference sequence). This CDR3 is built from 14 residues. The CDR3 sequence: CASSPRPNQETQYF. The CDR3 DNA reads TGTGCCAGCAGCCCAAGACCGAATCAAGAGACCCAGTACTTC.